Each of the 18 T cell receptor beta chains below was sequenced from the same sample in a study of T cell responses to AZD1222 COVID-19 vaccine (dated by TCRdb to the early 2020s). The time point label of this sample denotes: baseline before first vaccination. This sample's treatment or condition label indicates: meningococcal conjugate vaccine given as trial control. Library preparation used the immunoSEQ multiplex PCR assay. The table was pulled from immuneACCESS by TCRdb, which kept in-frame rearrangements only. Such tables lose some clones; where checked, under half of the loss comes from unresolved V genes, and the rest has no known cause. The sample data list tens of thousands of clones, and approximately 89% of these were observed just once. The top ten hold 2.8% of the sample. The sample consisted of peripheral blood, taken on day 0 of MenACWY control vaccination. These receptor sequences come from an adult in good health.

V and J are TRBV5-1 and TRBJ2-5; a weak D match, TRBD1 (6 bases). The CDR3 has 13 amino acids. Between the trimmed V and J ends, which lost 3 bases and 5 bases, there was a span of 11 bases. The germline gives CDR1 SGHRS, CDR2 YFSETQ. Written as DNA, the CDR3 is TGCGCCAGCAGCTCAGGGGCCCGGGAGACCCAGTACTTC. Its protein is CASSSGARETQYF.

The chain joins TRBV11-3 to TRBJ1-1; 12 bases match TRBD1. V was pared by 7 bases and J by 1 base, with 4 bases of the junction left unmatched. This CDR3 comprises 15 residues. CDR1 and CDR2 from the germline V gene are SGHNT and YENEEA. The CDR3 DNA sequence: TGTGCCAGCAAAGGGGGACAGGGGGCGAACACTGAAGCTTTCTTT. As protein: CASKGGQGANTEAFF.

The chain combines TRBV6-5 with TRBJ1-2; tentatively, D is TRBD1 (5 bases). V lost 5 bases, J lost 7 bases, and 17 bases lay in between. The CDR3 length is 14 residues. CDR1 is MNHEY and CDR2 is SVGAGI in the germline V gene. Here the CDR3 DNA reads TGTGCCAGCAGTAAGGGACCGTTTGGAAGTGGCTACACCTTC. Translation gives CASSKGPFGSGYTF.

The J gene is TRBJ1-2, the V gene TRBV3-1 (or the pseudogene TRBV3-2), with D unclear. CDR1 and CDR2 (germline): LGHDT, YNNKEL (reference sequence). Trimming shortened V by 5 bases and J by 6 bases, and 16 bases separated the two germline ends. This CDR3 has 14 amino acids. In nucleotides, the CDR3 is TGTGCCAGCAGCTCCACCGGACTGACACATGGCTACACCTTC. Encoded protein: CASSSTGLTHGYTF.

The genes are TRBV2 and TRBJ1-4; 7 bases map to TRBD1. V trimming: 5 bases; J trimming: 7 bases; junction bases outside the gene matches: 7. This CDR3 contains 14 residues. Germline lookup yields CDR1 SNHLY and CDR2 FYNNEI. The CDR3 nucleotides are TGTGCCAGCAGTAAGACAGGGACTCGTGAAAAACTGTTTTTT. Translated, it gives CASSKTGTREKLFF.

This clone was seen only a few times. The rearrangement joins TRBV5-8 to TRBJ1-3, with D tentatively TRBD1 (5 bases). The CDR3 totals 13 residues. Germline lookup yields CDR1 SGHTS and CDR2 YDEGEE. Trimming removed 7 bases at V and 4 bases at J, with 12 bases between. The CDR3 sequence is CASGGGNGNTIYF. CDR3 nucleotides: TGTGCCAGCGGTGGGGGGAACGGAAACACCATATATTTT.

The genes are TRBV6-5 and TRBJ1-1; a weak D match, TRBD1 (6 bases). The CDR3 is 13 residues long. V was shortened by 7 bases and J by 4 bases, with 13 bases between the two germline ends. Per the germline V gene, CDR1 is MNHEY and CDR2 is SVGAGI. DNA of the CDR3: TGTGCCAGCATCGGGGGCCCTGGCACTGAAGCTTTCTTT. As protein: CASIGGPGTEAFF.

The CDR3 spells CASSYGQGAGYGYTF. Here the CDR3 DNA reads TGTGCCAGCAGCTACGGACAGGGGGCCGGCTATGGCTACACCTTC. The chain uses TRBV5-6 and TRBJ1-2; 11 bases map to TRBD1. J was trimmed by 4 bases and V by 3 bases; bases with no gene match: 5. Per germline, CDR1 SGHDT and CDR2 YYEEEE. The CDR3 is 15 residues long.

This sequence joins TRBV19 and TRBJ1-1; a weak D match, TRBD1 (5 bases). V dropped 2 bases and J dropped 4 bases, with 14 bases sitting between them. The CDR3 length is 15 residues. Germline assignment: CDR1 LNHDA and CDR2 SQIVND (reference sequence). The CDR3 bases are TGTGCCAGTAGTATAAATCGGCAGGGTCCCACTGAAGCTTTCTTT. Translated: CASSINRQGPTEAFF.

The chain recombines TRBV4-3 with TRBJ2-7; 8 positions agree with TRBD1. The CDR3 has 16 amino acids. V trimming: 1 base; J trimming: 0 bases; junction bases outside the gene matches: 5. Germline CDR1 is LGHNA and CDR2 is YSLEER. The CDR3 protein is CASSQGVGQASYEQYF. CDR3 nucleotides: TGCGCCAGCAGCCAAGGAGTGGGACAGGCCTCCTACGAGCAGTACTTC.

The chain employs TRBV28 and TRBJ1-5; 9 bases match TRBD1. V was clipped by 4 bases and J by 5 bases; unmatched bases: 6. The germline CDR1 and CDR2 sequences are MDHEN and SYDVKM. CDR3 length equals 15 residues. CDR3 sequence: CASSWGQGSHQPQHF. The CDR3 DNA reads as TGTGCCAGCAGTTGGGGACAGGGTTCCCATCAGCCCCAGCATTTT.

This clone showed up just a few times. The V call is TRBV7-2, the J call TRBJ2-2; weak D call: TRBD2 (5 bases). Germline V CDR1 and CDR2: SGHTA, FQGNSA. V lost 1 base, J lost 6 bases, and 6 bases lay in between. This CDR3 comprises 13 residues. In nucleotides, the CDR3 is TGTGCCAGCAGCTTAGGAGCGGCCGGGGAGCTGTTTTTT. Its protein is CASSLGAAGELFF.

The genes are TRBV7-3 and TRBJ2-1; TRBD1 aligns across 7 bases. The V segment lost 5 bases and the J segment 7 bases; nucleotides outside the gene matches: 14. There are 16 residues in the CDR3. Germline CDR1 SGHTA, CDR2 FQGTGA. For the CDR3, the DNA is TGTGCCAGCAGCCATCGCGACAGGGAATTCTTGAATGAGCAGTTCTTC. It is translated as CASSHRDREFLNEQFF.

The genes are TRBV15 and TRBJ2-7, with 10 bases aligning to TRBD1. This CDR3 contains 16 residues. CDR1 LNHNV and CDR2 YYDKDF come from the germline V gene (reference sequence). The ends lost 1 base at V and 4 bases at J; junction bases unmatched: 7. Here the CDR3 reads CATSRGNPGQGYEQYF. The CDR3 DNA reads TGTGCCACCAGCAGAGGAAACCCGGGACAGGGGTACGAGCAGTACTTC.

This rearrangement joins TRBV29-1 to TRBJ2-6; D is uncertain. This CDR3 comprises 15 residues. The V end was cut by 6 bases, the J end by 0 bases, with 12 bases between. Germline CDR1 reads SQVTM; CDR2 reads ANQGSEA. CDR3 protein: CSVYYRSSGANVLTF. The CDR3 DNA reads TGCAGCGTGTATTATCGGAGCTCTGGGGCCAACGTCCTGACTTTC.

The rearrangement links TRBV14 to TRBJ1-3; D ambiguous. V lost 0 bases and J lost 3, with 15 bases in between. The CDR3 totals 17 residues. Germline assignment: CDR1 SGHDN and CDR2 FVKESK. The CDR3 loop reads CASSQEQSAWGGNTIYF. The CDR3 nucleotides are TGTGCCAGCAGCCAAGAACAGAGCGCTTGGGGTGGAAACACCATATATTTT.

This clone is a singleton in its sample. The V and J genes are TRBV6-5 and TRBJ1-1, with D hard to call. V was shortened by 0 bases and J by 0 bases, with 8 bases between the two germline ends. This CDR3 is 15 amino acids long. CDR1 is MNHEY, CDR2 SVGAGI, per germline. The chain's CDR3 is CASSYSPGLNTEAFF. The CDR3, as DNA: TGTGCCAGCAGTTACTCCCCGGGCCTGAACACTGAAGCTTTCTTT.

J is TRBJ1-5 and V is TRBV4-1; D gene uncertain. CDR3 length: 15 residues. V was clipped by 0 bases and J by 7 bases, with 13 bases between them. CDR1 is MGHRA and CDR2 is YSYEKL in the germline V gene. DNA for the CDR3: TGCGCCAGCAGCCAAGAACCCGTTTCTGGGCAGCCCCAGCATTTT. As protein: CASSQEPVSGQPQHF.